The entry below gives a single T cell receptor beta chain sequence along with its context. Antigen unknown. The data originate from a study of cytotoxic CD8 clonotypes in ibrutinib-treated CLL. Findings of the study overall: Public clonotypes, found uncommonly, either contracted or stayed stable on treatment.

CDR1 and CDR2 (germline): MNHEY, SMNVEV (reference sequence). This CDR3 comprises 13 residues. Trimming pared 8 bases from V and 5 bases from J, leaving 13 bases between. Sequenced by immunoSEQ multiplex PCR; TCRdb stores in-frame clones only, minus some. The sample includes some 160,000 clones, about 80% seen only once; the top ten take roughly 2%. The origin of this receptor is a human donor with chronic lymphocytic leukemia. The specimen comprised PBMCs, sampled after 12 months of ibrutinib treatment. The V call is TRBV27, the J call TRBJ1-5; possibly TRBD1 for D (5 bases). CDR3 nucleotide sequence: TGTGCCAGCGGGGCCAGAATGCATCAGCCCCAGCATTTT. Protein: CASGARMHQPQHF.